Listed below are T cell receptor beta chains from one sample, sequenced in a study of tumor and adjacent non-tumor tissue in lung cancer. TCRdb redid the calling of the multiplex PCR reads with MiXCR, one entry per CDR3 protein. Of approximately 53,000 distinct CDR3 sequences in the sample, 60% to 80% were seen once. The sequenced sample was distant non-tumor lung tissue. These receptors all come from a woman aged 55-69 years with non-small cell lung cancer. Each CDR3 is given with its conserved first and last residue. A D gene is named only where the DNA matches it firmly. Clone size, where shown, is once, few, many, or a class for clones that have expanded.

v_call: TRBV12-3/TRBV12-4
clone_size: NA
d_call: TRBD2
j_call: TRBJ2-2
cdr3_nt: TGTGCCAGCAGGGGCGGGGGGCCAAACACCGGGAAACCGTTTTTT
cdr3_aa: CASRGGGPNTGKPFF

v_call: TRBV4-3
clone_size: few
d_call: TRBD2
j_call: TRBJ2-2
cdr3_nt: TGTGCCAACAGCCCCTCCTCAAGCGGGGCGAACACGGGGGAGCTGTTTTTT
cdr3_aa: CANSPSSSGANTGELFF

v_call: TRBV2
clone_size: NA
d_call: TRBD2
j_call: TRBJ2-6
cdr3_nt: TGTGCCAGCAGGGCTACTAGCGGACGCTCTGGGGCCAACGTCCTGACTTTC
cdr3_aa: CASRATSGRSGANVLTF

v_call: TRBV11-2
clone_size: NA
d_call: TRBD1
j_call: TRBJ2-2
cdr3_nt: TGTGCCAGCAGCTTACAGCAGGGGGCGAACGGGGAGCTGTTCTTT
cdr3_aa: CASSLQQGANGELFF

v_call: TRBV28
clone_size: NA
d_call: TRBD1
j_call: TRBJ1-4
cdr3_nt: TGTGCTAGCAGGGGGACAGGGTCCACGGTACGAATGAAGAAACTGTTTTTT
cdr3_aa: CASRGTGSTVRMKKLFF

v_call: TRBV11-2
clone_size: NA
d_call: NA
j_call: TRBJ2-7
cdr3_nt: TGTGCCAGCAGCTTAGAGAGGGTGGAACGGAGAGACTTC
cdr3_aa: CASSLERVERRDF

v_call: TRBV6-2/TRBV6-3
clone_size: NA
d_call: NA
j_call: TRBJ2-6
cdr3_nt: TGTGCCAGCAGTTACTCGGAAGCCTCCGTGACCAACGTCCTGACTTTC
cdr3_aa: CASSYSEASVTNVLTF

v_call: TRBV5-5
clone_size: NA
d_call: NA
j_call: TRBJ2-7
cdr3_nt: TGTGCCAACAGCTCAAGGACTCACGAGCAGTACTTC
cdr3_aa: CANSSRTHEQYF

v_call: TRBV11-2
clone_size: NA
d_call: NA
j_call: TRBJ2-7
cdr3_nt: TGTGCCAGCAGCCTAGTCCTTCCCTCGGCACATGAGCAGTACTTC
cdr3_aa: CASSLVLPSAHEQYF

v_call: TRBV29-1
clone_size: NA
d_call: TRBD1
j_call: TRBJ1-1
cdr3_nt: TGCAGCGTTGAACAGGGGGTCGCTGAGACTTTCTTT
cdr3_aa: CSVEQGVAETFF

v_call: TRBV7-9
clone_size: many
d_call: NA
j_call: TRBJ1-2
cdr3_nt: TGTGCCAGCAGCCCTCAAGGGCGGCAAGCAGACTATGGCTACACCTTC
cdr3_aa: CASSPQGRQADYGYTF

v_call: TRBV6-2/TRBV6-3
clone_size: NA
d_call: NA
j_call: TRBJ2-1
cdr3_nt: TGTGCCAGCAGCCCCGTCTTAAGCGGTAATGAGCGATTCTTC
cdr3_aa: CASSPVLSGNERFF

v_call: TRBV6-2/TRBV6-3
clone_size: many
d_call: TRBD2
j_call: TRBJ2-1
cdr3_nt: TGTGCCAGCAGTTACTCGGGGGTAGCGGGGGGGCCGGACAATGAGCAGTTCTTC
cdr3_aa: CASSYSGVAGGPDNEQFF

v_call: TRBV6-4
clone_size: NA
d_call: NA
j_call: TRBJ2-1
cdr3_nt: TGCACCAGCAGTGACTCCCGGAGTGGGTTCAATGAGCAGTTCTTC
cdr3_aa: CTSSDSRSGFNEQFF

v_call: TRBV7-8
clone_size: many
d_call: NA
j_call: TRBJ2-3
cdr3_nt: TGTGCCAGCAGCTCGGGGCCCGGGAATACGCAGTATTTT
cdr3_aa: CASSSGPGNTQYF

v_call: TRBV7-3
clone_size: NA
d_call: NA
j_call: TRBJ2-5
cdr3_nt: TGTGCCAGCAGCTTTTTACCCGAAGAGACCCGATACTTC
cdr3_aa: CASSFLPEETRYF